This T cell receptor beta chain was obtained from a study of T cells after yellow fever vaccination. This clonotype turned up a few times. The antigen remains unidentified. Study conclusions and caveats: Just a small share of clonotypes turned up in the CD4 compartment as well as the CD8 compartment.

The V gene lost 6 bases and the J gene lost 0 bases, with 14 bases spanning the gap. Germline V gives CDR1 LNHDA, CDR2 SQIVND (reference sequence). The CDR3 is made up of 15 amino acids. For TCR, cDNA came from 5'RACE template switching, which added a universal primer site and UMIs. TCRdb itself ran the 5' RACE reads through MiXCR, one entry per CDR3 protein. The sample consists of approximately 330,000 distinct CDR3 sequences, approximately 4% of them appearing once. This TCR derives from a man younger than 35 who received the YFV17D yellow fever vaccine. The rearrangement links TRBV19 to TRBJ1-1; D remains ambiguous. Specimen: PBMCs, collected 5 days after the yellow fever booster vaccination. The CDR3 DNA follows: TGTGCCAGTAGAGACAAGTACTCTATGAACACTGAAGCTTTCTTT. Encoded protein: CASRDKYSMNTEAFF.